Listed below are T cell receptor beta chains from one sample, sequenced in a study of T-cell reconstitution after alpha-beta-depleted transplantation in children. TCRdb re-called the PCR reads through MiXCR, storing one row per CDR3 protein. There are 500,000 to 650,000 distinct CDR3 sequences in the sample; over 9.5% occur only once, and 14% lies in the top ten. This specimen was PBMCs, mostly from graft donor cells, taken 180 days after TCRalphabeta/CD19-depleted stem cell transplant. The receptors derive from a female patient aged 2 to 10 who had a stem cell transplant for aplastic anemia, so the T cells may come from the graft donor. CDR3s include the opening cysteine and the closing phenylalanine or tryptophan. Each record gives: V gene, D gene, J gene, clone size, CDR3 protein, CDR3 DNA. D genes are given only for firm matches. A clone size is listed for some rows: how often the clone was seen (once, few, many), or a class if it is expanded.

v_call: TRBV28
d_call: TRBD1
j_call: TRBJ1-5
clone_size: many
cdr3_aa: CASSLPTGDNQPQHF
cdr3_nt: TGTGCCAGCAGTCTCCCCACAGGGGACAATCAGCCCCAGCATTTT

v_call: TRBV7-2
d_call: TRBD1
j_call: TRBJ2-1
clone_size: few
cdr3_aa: CASSSKTGGLNEQFF
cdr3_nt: TGTGCCAGCAGCTCAAAGACAGGGGGACTCAATGAGCAGTTCTTC

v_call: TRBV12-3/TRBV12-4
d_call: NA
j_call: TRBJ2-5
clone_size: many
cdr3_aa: CASSRRQLAEETQYF
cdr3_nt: TGTGCCAGCAGCCGTAGACAGCTTGCTGAAGAGACCCAGTACTTC

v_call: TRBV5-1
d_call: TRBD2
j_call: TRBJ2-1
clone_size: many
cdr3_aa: CASSLGGLAGGFNEQFF
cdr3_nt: TGCGCCAGCAGCCTGGGCGGACTAGCGGGGGGATTCAATGAGCAGTTCTTC

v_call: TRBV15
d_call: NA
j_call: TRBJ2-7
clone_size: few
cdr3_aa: CATSRDVVSSYEQYF
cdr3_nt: TGTGCCACCAGCAGAGATGTAGTCAGCTCCTACGAGCAGTACTTC

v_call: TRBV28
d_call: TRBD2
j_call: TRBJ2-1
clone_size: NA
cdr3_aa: CAGSLLASGSRREQFF
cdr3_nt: TGTGCCGGCAGTTTACTGGCTAGCGGGAGCAGAAGAGAGCAGTTCTTC

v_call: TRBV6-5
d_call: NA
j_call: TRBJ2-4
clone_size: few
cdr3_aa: CASSYGLQVAKNIQYF
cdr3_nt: TGTGCCAGCAGCTACGGGCTACAGGTAGCCAAAAACATTCAGTACTTC

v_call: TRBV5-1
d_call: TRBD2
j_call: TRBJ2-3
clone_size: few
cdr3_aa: CASSFPEGLALYTDTQYF
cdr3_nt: TGCGCCAGCAGCTTCCCGGAGGGACTAGCGCTGTACACAGATACGCAGTATTTT

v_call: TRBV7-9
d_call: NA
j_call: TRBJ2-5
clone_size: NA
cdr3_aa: CASSLVDFKETQYF
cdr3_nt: TGTGCCAGCAGCTTAGTAGACTTCAAAGAGACCCAGTACTTC

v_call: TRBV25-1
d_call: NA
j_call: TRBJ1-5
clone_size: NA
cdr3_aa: CASSEVGIFQPQHF
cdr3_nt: TGTGCCAGCAGTGAGGTGGGAATCTTTCAGCCCCAGCATTTT

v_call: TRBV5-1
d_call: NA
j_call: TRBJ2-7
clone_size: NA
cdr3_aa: CASSFSGDEQYF
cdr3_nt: TGCGCCAGCAGCTTTTCGGGGGACGAGCAGTACTTC

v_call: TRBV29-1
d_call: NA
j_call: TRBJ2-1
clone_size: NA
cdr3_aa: CSVVRRYNEQFF
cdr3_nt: TGCAGCGTTGTGCGCAGGTACAATGAGCAGTTCTTC

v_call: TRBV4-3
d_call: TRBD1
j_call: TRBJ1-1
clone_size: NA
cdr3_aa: CASSQGDSVNTEAFF
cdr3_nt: TGCGCCAGCAGCCAAGGGGACAGCGTGAACACTGAAGCTTTCTTT

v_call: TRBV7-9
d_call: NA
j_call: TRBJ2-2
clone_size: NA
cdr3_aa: CASSLIRSGELFF
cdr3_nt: TGTGCCAGCAGCTTAATCCGGTCCGGGGAGCTGTTTTTT

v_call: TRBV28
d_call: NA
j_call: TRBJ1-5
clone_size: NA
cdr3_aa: CASSLNYNQPQHF
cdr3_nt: TGTGCCAGCAGTTTGAACTACAATCAGCCCCAGCATTTT

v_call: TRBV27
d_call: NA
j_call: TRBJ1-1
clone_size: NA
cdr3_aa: CASSFDSLNTEAFF
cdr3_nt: TGTGCCAGCAGTTTTGACAGCCTGAATACTGAAGCTTTCTTT

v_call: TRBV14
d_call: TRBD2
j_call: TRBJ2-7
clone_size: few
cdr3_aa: CASSQSRLAEPSYEQYF
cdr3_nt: TGTGCCAGCAGCCAAAGTCGACTAGCGGAACCCTCCTACGAGCAGTACTTC

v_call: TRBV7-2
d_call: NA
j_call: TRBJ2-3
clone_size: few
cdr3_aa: CASSLQIAGNTDTQYF
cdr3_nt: TGTGCCAGCAGCTTACAGATAGCAGGAAACACAGATACGCAGTATTTT

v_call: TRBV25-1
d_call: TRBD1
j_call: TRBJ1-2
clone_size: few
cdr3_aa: CASSESGAGGVKGYTF
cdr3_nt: TGTGCCAGCAGTGAATCTGGGGCAGGGGGCGTAAAGGGCTACACCTTC

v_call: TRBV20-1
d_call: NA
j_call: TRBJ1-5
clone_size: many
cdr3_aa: CSASSGLSNQPQHF
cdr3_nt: TGCAGTGCTAGTTCGGGGCTTAGCAATCAGCCCCAGCATTTT

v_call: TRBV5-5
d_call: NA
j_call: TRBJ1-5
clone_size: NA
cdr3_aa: CASSWGREDQPQHF
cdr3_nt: TGTGCCAGCAGCTGGGGGAGGGAGGACCAGCCCCAGCATTTT

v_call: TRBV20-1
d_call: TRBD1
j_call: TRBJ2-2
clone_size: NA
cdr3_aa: CSARDLGGQGRTGELFF
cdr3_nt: TGCAGTGCTAGAGATCTAGGAGGACAGGGTAGAACCGGGGAGCTGTTTTTT

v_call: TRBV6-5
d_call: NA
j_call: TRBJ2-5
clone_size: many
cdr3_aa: CASSYPEGVGQETQYF
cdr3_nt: TGTGCCAGCAGTTACCCTGAGGGCGTCGGACAAGAGACCCAGTACTTC

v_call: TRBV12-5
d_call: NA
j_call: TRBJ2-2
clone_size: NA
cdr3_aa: CASGLGRPNTGELFF
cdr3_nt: TGTGCTAGTGGTTTGGGGCGGCCGAACACCGGGGAGCTGTTTTTT

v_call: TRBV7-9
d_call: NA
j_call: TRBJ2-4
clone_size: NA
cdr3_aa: CASSLGQAQNIQYF
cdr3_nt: TGTGCCAGCAGCTTAGGGCAGGCCCAAAACATTCAGTACTTC

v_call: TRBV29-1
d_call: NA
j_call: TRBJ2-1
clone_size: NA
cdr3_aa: CSVESRGYNNEQFF
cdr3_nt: TGCAGCGTTGAATCGCGGGGATACAACAATGAGCAGTTCTTC

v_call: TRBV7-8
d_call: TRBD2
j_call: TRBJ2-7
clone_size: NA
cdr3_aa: CASSPQGLGYEQYF
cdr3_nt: TGTGCCAGCAGCCCGCAGGGACTAGGGTACGAGCAGTACTTC